What follows are 3 T cell receptor beta chains derived from one specimen sequenced in a study of PD-1 blockade in mismatch repair-deficient tumors. Produced via immunoSEQ multiplex PCR; TCRdb's table is partial and in-frame only. The profile shows about 79,000 clones, approximately 80% of them singletons. Sequenced here: peripheral blood, sampled 44 weeks after starting pembrolizumab. These receptors all stem from an adult with mismatch repair-deficient cancer.

This clone came up a few times. This sequence joins TRBV28 and TRBJ2-5; no reliable D call. The CDR3 covers 18 residues. The V end lost 5 bases, the J end lost 5 bases, and 27 bases lay between the germline ends. Germline CDR1 and CDR2: MDHEN and SYDVKM. CDR3 sequence reads: CASSLPFGRGVSVETQYF. The CDR3 DNA reads TGTGCCAGCAGTCTCCCTTTTGGGCGTGGGGTGAGTGTGGAGACCCAGTACTTC.

The chain employs TRBV7-3 and TRBJ2-5, with D possibly TRBD1 on 5 matching bases. The germline CDR1 and CDR2 sequences are SGHTA and FQGTGA. This CDR3 is 13 amino acids long. V dropped 6 bases and J dropped 2 bases, with 10 bases sitting between them. The CDR3: CASSPGIQETQYF. In nucleotides, the CDR3 is TGTGCCAGCAGTCCAGGGATTCAAGAGACCCAGTACTTC.

This chain uses TRBV7-9 with TRBJ1-3; maybe TRBD1 (6 bases). Trimming removed 5 bases from V and 0 bases from J, with 14 bases in between. Per germline, CDR1 SEHNR and CDR2 FQNEAQ (reference sequence). This CDR3 spans 16 amino acids. The chain's CDR3 is CASSPTGPSSGNTIYF. As DNA, the CDR3 is TGTGCCAGCAGCCCAACAGGGCCCAGCTCTGGAAACACCATATATTTT.